This paragraph covers one T cell receptor beta chain sequence. Its antigen is still unknown. Base-call qualities are not available, and no considerably larger clone is one nucleotide away. Counted from cysteine to phenylalanine, this CDR3 has 21 amino acids. Only the CDR3 DNA is retained, 63 bases long and in frame from the first base. V is pared back by 0 bases and J by 0 bases, with 24 bases lying between the germline termini. PBMCs were isolated by Ficoll-Paque density gradient centrifugation. The data originate from a study of T-cell memory formation after mild COVID-19 (dated by TCRdb to about 2021). Concerning the study at large: TCR sequence clusters from the two donors were found to be largely donor specific. Two young, previously healthy adult volunteers, one female and one male, were included in the cohort. In a couple of donors, T-cell clones that expanded and contracted after mild COVID-19 were tracked by sequencing TCRalpha and TCRbeta repertoires over time. What the study reported, not specific to this receptor: SARS-CoV-2 specificity of the second-wave clones peaking on day 37 was not confirmed. The study covered only a couple of mild cases, and larger cohorts including severe cases with pre-infection samples were considered necessary. Balanced CD4/CD8 phenotypes were observed for clones contracting from day 15 to 85, whereas a bias towards CD4+ was observed for a second wave of clones expanding from day 15 to 37. Some responding clones were detected in pre-infection memory, which suggested that pre-existing cross-reactive memory T cells had joined the SARS-CoV-2 response. Contracting CD4+ clones were found mainly in CM and EM memory subsets, while CD8+ clones were enriched in EMRA.

TCRdb shows the sequencer as Illumina NovaSeq 6000. Using 5'RACE with constant-segment primers, TCRalpha and TCRbeta cDNA libraries were constructed, with sample barcodes and unique molecular identifiers added in the process. RNA was extracted from every sample with Trizol reagent. Libraries were amplified in two PCR steps, with a second sample barcode and Illumina TruSeq adapters added in the second step. Sequencing of the libraries was done on an Illumina NovaSeq, producing 2 x 150 bp paired-end reads. The original pipeline was this. Reads were demultiplexed and collapsed into UMI-guided consensus sequences with migec v1.2.7. Using mixcr v2.1.11, the UMI consensuses were aligned to TRA and TRB V and J templates and assembled into clonotypes. Expanded or contracted clonotypes were those called significant by both edgeR and NoisET, with noise models trained on biological replicates. For edgeR calls, a false discovery rate-adjusted p below 0.01 and a log2 fold-change threshold of 1 were applied. As an exploratory analysis of dynamics, max-normalized trajectories of the 1000 most abundant clonotypes were examined by PCA with hierarchical clustering. Each responding clone was given a CD4 or CD8 phenotype based on the CD4+ and CD8+ repertoires, which had been sequenced separately. TCRdb itself trimmed the public reads at Q25 with fastp, ran MiXCR and retained productive beta chains. Rows are unified per CDR3 protein, each entry keeping the most common DNA and genes. Here the V and J calls rest on TCRdb's processing, not on the authors' analysis. Counted in this sample were hundreds of thousands of distinct CDR3 sequences; 20% of them appeared once. More than 8% of the sample is taken by the ten largest.

Recombination joined TRBV12-3 or TRBV12-4 with TRBJ1-3; the D gene cannot be resolved reliably. This clonotype was sampled from an adult woman who had mild COVID-19 (a few samples of this study predate the infection). The sample titles of this study are shuffled in the database, so cell type and time point are left out; the donor was told from shared clones. Sequencing used PBMCs or a T cell subset sorted from them (not recorded which). The CDR3 is CASSLATRVASRYHSGNTIYF. The bases read TGTGCCAGCAGTTTAGCGACACGAGTTGCGTCCCGCTATCACTCTGGAAACACCATATATTTT.